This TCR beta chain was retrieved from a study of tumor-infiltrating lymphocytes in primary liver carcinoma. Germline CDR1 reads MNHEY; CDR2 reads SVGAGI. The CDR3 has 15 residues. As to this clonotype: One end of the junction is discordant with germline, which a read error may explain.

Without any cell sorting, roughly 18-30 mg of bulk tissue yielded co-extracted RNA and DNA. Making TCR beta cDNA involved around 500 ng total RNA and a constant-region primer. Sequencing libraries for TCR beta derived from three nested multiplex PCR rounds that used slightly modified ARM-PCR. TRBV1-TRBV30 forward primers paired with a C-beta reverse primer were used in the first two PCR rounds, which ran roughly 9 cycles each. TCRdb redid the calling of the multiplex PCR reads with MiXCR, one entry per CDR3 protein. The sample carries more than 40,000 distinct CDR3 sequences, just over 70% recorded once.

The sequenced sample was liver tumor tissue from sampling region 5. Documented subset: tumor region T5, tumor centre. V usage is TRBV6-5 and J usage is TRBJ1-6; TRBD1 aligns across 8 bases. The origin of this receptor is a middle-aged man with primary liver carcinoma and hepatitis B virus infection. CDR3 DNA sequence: TGTACCAGCAGTTACACGACAGGGGAGGGTTCACCCCTCCACTTT. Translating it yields CTSSYTTGEGSPLHF.